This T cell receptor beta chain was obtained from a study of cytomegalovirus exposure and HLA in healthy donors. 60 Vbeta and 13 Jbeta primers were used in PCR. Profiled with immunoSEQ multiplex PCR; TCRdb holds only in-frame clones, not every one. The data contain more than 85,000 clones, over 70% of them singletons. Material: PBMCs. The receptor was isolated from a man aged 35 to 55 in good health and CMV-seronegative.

The CDR3 nucleotides read TGCAGCGTTGAAGGCAGGGGGGCAGATACGCAGTATTTT. It yields the protein CSVEGRGADTQYF. The chain combines TRBV29-1 with TRBJ2-3; weak D call: TRBD1 (7 bases). Germline lookup yields CDR1 SQVTM and CDR2 ANQGSEA. The V end was cut by 1 base, the J end by 4 bases, with 9 bases between. This CDR3 region has 13 residues.